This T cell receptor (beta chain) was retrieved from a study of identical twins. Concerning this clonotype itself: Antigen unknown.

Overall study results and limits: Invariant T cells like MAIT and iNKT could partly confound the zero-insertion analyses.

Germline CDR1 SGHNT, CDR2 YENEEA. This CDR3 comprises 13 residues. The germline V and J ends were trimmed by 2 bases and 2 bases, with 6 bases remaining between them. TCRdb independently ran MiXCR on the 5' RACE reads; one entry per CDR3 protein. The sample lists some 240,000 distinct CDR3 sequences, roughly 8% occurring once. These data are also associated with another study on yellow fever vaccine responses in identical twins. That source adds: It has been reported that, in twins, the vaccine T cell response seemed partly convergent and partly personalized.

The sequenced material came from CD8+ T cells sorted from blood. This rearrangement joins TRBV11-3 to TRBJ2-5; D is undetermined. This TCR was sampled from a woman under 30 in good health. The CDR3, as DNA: TGTGCCAGCAGCTTAAGCCAGCAAGAGACCCAGTACTTC. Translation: CASSLSQQETQYF. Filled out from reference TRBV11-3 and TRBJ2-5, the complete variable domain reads EAGVVQSPRYKIIEKKQPVAFWCNPISGHNTLYWYLQNLGQGPELLIRYENEEAVDDSQLPKDRFSAERLKGVDSTLKIQPAELGDSAVYLCASSLSQQETQYFGPGTRLLVL.